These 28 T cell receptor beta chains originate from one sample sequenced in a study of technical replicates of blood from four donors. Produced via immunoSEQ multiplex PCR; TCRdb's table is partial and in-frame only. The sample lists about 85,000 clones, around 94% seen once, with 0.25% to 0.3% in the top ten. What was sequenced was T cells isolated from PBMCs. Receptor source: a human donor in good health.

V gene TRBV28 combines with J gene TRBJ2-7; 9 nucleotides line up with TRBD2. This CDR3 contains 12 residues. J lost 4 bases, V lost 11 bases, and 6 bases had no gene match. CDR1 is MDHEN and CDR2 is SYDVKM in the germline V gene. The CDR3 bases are TGTGCCTCGGCTAGCGGGATGTACGAGCAGTACTTC. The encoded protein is CASASGMYEQYF. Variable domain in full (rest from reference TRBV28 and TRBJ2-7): DVKVTQSSRYLVKRTGEKVFLECVQDMDHENMFWYRQDPGLGLRLIYFSYDVKMKEKGDIPEGYSVSREKKERFSLILESASTNQTSMYLCASASGMYEQYFGPGTRLTVT.

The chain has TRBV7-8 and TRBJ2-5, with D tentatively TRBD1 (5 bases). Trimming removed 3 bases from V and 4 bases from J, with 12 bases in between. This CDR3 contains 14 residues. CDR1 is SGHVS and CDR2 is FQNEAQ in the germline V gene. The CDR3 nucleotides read TGTGCCAGCAGCTTTTTACAGGTGGGAGAGACCCAGTACTTC. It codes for CASSFLQVGETQYF.

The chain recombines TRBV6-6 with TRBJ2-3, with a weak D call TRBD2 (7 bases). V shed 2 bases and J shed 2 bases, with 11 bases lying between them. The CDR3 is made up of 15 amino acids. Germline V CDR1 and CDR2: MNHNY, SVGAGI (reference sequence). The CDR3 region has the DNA TGTGCCAGCAGTTACGAGGGGGGGGTCACAGATACGCAGTATTTT. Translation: CASSYEGGVTDTQYF.

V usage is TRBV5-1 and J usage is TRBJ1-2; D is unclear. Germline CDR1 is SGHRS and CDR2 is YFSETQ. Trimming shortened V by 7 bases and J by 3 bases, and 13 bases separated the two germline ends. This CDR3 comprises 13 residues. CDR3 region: CASARGMYYGYTF. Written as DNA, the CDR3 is TGCGCCAGCGCTAGAGGGATGTACTATGGCTACACCTTC.

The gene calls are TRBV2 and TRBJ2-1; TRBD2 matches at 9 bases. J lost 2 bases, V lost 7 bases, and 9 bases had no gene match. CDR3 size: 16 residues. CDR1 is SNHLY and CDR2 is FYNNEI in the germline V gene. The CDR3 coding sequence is TGTGCCAGCATAAGATTTAGCGGGAGCCCCTACAATGAGCAGTTCTTC. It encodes CASIRFSGSPYNEQFF.

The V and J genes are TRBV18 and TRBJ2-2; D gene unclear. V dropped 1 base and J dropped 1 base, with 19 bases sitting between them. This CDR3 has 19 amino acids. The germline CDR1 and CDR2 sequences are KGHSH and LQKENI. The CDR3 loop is CASSPLWRLGQENTGELFF. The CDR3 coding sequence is TGTGCCAGCTCACCACTTTGGCGTCTGGGCCAGGAGAACACCGGGGAGCTGTTTTTT.

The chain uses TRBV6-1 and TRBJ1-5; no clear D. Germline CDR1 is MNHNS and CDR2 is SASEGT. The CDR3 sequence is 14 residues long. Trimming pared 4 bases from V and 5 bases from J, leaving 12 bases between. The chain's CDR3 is CASSVGWKHQPQHF. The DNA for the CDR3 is TGTGCCAGCAGTGTGGGCTGGAAGCATCAGCCCCAGCATTTT.

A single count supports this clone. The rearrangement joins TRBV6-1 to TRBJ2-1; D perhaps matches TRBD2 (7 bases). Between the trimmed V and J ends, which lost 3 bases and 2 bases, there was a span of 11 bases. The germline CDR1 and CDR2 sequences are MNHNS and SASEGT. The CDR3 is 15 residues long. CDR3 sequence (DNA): TGTGCCAGCAGTGAGGGGGGGGCCGCCTACAATGAGCAGTTCTTC. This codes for CASSEGGAAYNEQFF.

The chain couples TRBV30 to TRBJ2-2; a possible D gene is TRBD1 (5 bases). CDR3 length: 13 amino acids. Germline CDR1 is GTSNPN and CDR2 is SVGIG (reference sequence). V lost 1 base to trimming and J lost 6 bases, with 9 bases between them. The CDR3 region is CAWSDLGPGELFF. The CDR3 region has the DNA TGTGCCTGGAGTGACTTGGGGCCCGGGGAGCTGTTTTTT.

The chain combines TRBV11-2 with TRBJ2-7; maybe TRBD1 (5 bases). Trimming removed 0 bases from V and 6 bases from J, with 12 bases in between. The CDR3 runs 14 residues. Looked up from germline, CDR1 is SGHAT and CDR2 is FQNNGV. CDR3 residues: CASSLDWQGGEQYF. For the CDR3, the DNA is TGTGCCAGCAGCTTAGACTGGCAGGGCGGCGAGCAGTACTTC.

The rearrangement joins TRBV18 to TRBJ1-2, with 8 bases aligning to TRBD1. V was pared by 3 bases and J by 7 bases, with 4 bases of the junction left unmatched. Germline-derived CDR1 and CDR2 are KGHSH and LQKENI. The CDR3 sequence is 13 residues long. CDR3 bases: TGTGCCAGCTCACCGGACAGGGTATCTGGCTACACCTTC. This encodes CASSPDRVSGYTF.

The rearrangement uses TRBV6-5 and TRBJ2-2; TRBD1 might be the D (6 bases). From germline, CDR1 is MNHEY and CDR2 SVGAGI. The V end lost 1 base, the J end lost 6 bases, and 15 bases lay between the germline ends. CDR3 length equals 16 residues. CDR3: CASSYLGQTLPGELFF. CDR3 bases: TGTGCCAGCAGTTACTTGGGACAAACCCTACCCGGGGAGCTGTTTTTT.

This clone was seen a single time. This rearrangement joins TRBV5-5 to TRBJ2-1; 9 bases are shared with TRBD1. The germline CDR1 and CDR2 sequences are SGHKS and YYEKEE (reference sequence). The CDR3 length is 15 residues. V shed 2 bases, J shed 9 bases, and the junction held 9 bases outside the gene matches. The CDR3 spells CASSFPGQGVTEQFF. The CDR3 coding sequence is TGTGCCAGCAGCTTTCCGGGACAGGGAGTGACTGAGCAGTTCTTC.

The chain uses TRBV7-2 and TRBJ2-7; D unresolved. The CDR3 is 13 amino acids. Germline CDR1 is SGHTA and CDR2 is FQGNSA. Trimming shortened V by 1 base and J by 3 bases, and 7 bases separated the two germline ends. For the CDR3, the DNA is TGTGCCAGCAGCTTAGGCAGGAACTACGAGCAGTACTTC. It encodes CASSLGRNYEQYF. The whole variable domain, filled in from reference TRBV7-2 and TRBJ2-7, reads GAGVSQSPSNKVTEKGKDVELRCDPISGHTALYWYRQSLGQGLEFLIYFQGNSAPDKSGLPSDRFSAERTGGSVSTLTIQRTQQEDSAVYLCASSLGRNYEQYFGPGTRLTVT.

CDR3 nucleotide sequence: TGCAGTCAGGGGGACCCGACCTATGGCTACACCTTC. Its protein product is CSQGDPTYGYTF. The chain couples TRBV29-1 to TRBJ1-2; 7 nucleotides align to TRBD1. Per germline, CDR1 SQVTM and CDR2 ANQGSEA. The CDR3 contains 12 residues.

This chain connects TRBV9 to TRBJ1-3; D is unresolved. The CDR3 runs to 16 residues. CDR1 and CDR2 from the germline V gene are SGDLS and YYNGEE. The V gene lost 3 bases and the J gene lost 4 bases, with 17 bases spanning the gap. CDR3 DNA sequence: TGTGCCAGCAGCGCGGAGGACGGTCTCGGAGGAAACACCATATATTTT. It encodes CASSAEDGLGGNTIYF.

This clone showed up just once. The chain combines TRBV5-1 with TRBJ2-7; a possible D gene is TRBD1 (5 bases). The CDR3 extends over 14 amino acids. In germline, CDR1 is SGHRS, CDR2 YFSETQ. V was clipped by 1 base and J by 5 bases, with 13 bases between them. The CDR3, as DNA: TGCGCCAGCAGCTTGAGCAGGGCAATCAACGAGCAGTACTTC. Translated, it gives CASSLSRAINEQYF. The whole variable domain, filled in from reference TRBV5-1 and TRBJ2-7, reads KAGVTQTPRYLIKTRGQQVTLSCSPISGHRSVSWYQQTPGQGLQFLFEYFSETQRNKGNFPGRFSGRQFSNSRSEMNVSTLELGDSALYLCASSLSRAINEQYFGPGTRLTVT.

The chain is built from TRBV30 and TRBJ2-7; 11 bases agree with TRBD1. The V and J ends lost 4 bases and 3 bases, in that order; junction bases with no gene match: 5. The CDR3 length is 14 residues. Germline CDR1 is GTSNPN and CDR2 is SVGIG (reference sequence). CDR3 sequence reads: CAWNWGQGVYEQYF. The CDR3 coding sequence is TGTGCCTGGAATTGGGGACAGGGGGTCTACGAGCAGTACTTC.

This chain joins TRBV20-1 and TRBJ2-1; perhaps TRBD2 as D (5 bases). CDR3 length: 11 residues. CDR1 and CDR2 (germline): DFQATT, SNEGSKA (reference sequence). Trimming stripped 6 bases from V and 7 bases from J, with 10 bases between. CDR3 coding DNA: TGCAGTGCGGGGAAGCGGAATGAGCAGTTCTTC. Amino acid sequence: CSAGKRNEQFF.

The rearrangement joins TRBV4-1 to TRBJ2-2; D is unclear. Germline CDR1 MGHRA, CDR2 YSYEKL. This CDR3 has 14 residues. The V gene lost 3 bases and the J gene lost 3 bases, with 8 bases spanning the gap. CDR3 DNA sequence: TGCGCCAGCAGCCAGGCACGGGACACCGGGGAGCTGTTTTTT. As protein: CASSQARDTGELFF.

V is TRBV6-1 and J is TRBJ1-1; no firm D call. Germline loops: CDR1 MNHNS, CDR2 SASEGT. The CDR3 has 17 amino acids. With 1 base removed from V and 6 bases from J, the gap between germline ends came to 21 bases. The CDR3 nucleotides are TGTGCCAGCAGTGAAGGCGGACCACTACCCTTGGAGGCTGAAGCTTTCTTT. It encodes CASSEGGPLPLEAEAFF.

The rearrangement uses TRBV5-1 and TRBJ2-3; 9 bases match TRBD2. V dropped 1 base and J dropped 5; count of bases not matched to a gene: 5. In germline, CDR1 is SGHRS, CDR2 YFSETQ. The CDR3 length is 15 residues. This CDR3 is CASSLSLAGLDTQYF. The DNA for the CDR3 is TGCGCCAGCAGCTTGTCCCTAGCGGGATTAGATACGCAGTATTTT. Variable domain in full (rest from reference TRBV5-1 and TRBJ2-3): KAGVTQTPRYLIKTRGQQVTLSCSPISGHRSVSWYQQTPGQGLQFLFEYFSETQRNKGNFPGRFSGRQFSNSRSEMNVSTLELGDSALYLCASSLSLAGLDTQYFGPGTRLTVL.

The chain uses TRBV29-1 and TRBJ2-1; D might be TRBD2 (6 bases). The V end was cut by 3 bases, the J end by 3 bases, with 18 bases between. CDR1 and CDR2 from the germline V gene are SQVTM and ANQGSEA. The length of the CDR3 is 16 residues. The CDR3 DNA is TGCAGCGTTGACATGAGGGGTAGCGGAAACTACAATGAGCAGTTCTTC. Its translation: CSVDMRGSGNYNEQFF.

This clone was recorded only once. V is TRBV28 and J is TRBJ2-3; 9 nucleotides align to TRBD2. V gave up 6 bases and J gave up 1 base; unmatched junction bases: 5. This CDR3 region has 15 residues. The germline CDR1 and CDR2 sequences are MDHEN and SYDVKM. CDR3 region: CASSQIAGGTDTQYF. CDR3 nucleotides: TGTGCCAGCAGCCAAATAGCGGGGGGCACAGATACGCAGTATTTT.

CDR3 DNA: TGTGCCAGCAGCTTAGGCTCATACAATGAGCAGTTCTTC. Translated: CASSLGSYNEQFF. The chain links TRBV7-3 to TRBJ2-1; no reliable D call. This CDR3 is built from 13 residues. Germline CDR1 SGHTA, CDR2 FQGTGA. V shed 2 bases and J shed 4 bases, with 6 bases lying between them.

CDR3 bases: TGTGCCAGTAGACTTCTGACGGGGGGTAGCGCTTATAATTCACCCCTCCACTTT. As protein: CASRLLTGGSAYNSPLHF. The V and J genes are TRBV19 and TRBJ1-6; a possible D gene is TRBD1 (5 bases). Germline CDR1 and CDR2: LNHDA and SQIVND (reference sequence). This CDR3 spans 18 amino acids. V dropped 6 bases and J dropped 4 bases, with 22 bases sitting between them.

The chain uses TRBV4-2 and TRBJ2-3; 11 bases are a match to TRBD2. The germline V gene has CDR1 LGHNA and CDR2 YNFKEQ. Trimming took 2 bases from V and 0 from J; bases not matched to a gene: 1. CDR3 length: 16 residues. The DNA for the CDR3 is TGTGCCAGCAGCCAAAGACTAGCGGGGAGCACAGATACGCAGTATTTT. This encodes CASSQRLAGSTDTQYF.

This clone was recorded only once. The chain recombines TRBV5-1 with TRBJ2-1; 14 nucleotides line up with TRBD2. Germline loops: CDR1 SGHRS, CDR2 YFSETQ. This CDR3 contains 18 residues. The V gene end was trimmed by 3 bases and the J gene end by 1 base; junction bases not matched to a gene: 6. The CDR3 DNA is TGCGCCAGCAGCTCGGGACTAGCGGGGGCCCGTTCCTACAATGAGCAGTTCTTC. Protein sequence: CASSSGLAGARSYNEQFF.